This entry features one T cell receptor (beta chain) sequence. The repertoire was sequenced with immunoSEQ multiplex PCR; TCRdb's copy has only in-frame clones and lacks some. Of about 73,000 clones detected, approximately 94% appear once; the ten largest clones hold around 6.4%. This sample is part of a study of control samples from healthy donors and cancer patients. CDR3 length: 15 amino acids. From germline, CDR1 is LGHDT and CDR2 YNNKEL (reference sequence). V lost 1 base, J lost 6 bases, and 13 bases lay in between. Sequencing was done on a sample of blood. This chain connects TRBV3-1 (or the pseudogene TRBV3-2) to TRBJ2-4; D possibly corresponds to TRBD1 (6 bases). The receptor was isolated from a middle-aged woman in good health. CDR3 in DNA: TGTGCCAGCAGCCAAGTGTCAGGGGTAGGAAACATTCAGTACTTC. Its protein product is CASSQVSGVGNIQYF.